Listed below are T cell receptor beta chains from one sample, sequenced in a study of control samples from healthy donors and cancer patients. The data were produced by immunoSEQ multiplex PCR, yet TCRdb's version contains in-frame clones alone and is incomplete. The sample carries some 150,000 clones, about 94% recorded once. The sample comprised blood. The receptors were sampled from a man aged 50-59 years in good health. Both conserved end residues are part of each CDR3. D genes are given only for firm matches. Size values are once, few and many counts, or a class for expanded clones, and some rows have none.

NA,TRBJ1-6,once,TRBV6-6,TGTGCCGGCAGTACGGCAGAGAGCTCCTATAATTCACCCCTCCACTTT,CAGSTAESSYNSPLHF
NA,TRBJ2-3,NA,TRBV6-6,TGTGCCAGCAGTTTTCAGTCCAGCACAGATACGCAGTATTTT,CASSFQSSTDTQYF
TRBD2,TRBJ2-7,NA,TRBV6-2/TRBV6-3,TGTGCCAGCAGTTACTCAAGGACTAGCGGGATCTACGAGCAGTACTTC,CASSYSRTSGIYEQYF
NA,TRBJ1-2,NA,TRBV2,TGTGCCAGCAAGGGACGGGAAGGCTACACCTTC,CASKGREGYTF
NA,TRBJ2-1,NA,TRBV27,TGTGCCAGCAGTTTGGTGGGGTCCCTCAATGAGCAGTTCTTC,CASSLVGSLNEQFF
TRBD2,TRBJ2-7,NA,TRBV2,TGTGCCAGCGAGGGACTAGCGGATAACTACGAGCAGTACTTC,CASEGLADNYEQYF
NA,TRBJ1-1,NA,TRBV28,TGTGCCAGCGGCCTGCAAGAGAACACTGAAGCTTTCTTT,CASGLQENTEAFF
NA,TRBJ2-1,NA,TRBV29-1,TGCAGCGTTCCCCTGACTGGACTCTCCTACAATGAGCAGTTCTTC,CSVPLTGLSYNEQFF
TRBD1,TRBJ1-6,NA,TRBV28,TGTGCCAGCAGCCCTCTCGGACAGGGCGCATATAATTCACCCCTCCACTTT,CASSPLGQGAYNSPLHF
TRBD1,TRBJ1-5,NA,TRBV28,TGTGCCAGCAGCCCCCCCCTAGGGACAGGGGCCCAGCATTTT,CASSPPLGTGAQHF
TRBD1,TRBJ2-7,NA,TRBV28,TGTGCCAGCAGAAACACCGGGACAGGGGGCGAGCAGTACTTC,CASRNTGTGGEQYF
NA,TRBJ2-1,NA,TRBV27,TGTGCCAGCAGCCTCGGGGGCCCCTACAATGAGCAGTTCTTC,CASSLGGPYNEQFF
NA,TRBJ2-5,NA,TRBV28,TGTGCCAGCAGTCCTCAATCGCCTGGAGAGACCCAGTACTTC,CASSPQSPGETQYF
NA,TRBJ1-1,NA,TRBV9,TGTGCCAGCAGCAATTCTTGGACAGTGAACACTGAAGCTTTCTTT,CASSNSWTVNTEAFF
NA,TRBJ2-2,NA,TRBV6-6,TGTGCCAGCACTCCTAACATCGACACCGGGGAGCTGTTTTTT,CASTPNIDTGELFF